The 17 T cell receptor beta chains below were found in one sample sequenced in a study of T-cell memory formation after mild COVID-19 (dated by TCRdb to the early 2020s). Library preparation was by 5' RACE. The instrument was an Illumina NovaSeq 6000. The raw public reads went through TCRdb reprocessing: fastp at Q25, MiXCR clone calling, in-frame beta chains kept. CDR3 protein duplicates are merged, each entry listing the most common genes and DNA. The sample includes 390,000 or so distinct CDR3 sequences, with 15% to 20% observed a single time. Jointly, the top ten make up around a fifth of the sample. The specimen sequenced was PBMCs or a T cell subset sorted from them (not recorded which). The receptors derive from a man aged 18-30 years who had mild COVID-19 (a few samples of this study predate the infection). The sample titles of this study are shuffled in the database, so cell type and time point are left out; the donor was told from shared clones.

This clonotype was counted many times. The V call is TRBV7-2, the J call TRBJ2-3; D remains unclear. Germline CDR1 and CDR2: SGHTA and FQGNSA. V lost 1 base, J lost 1 base, and 9 bases lay in between. This CDR3 spans 15 amino acids. CDR3 loop: CASSLGGLRTDTQYF. In DNA, the CDR3 is TGTGCCAGCAGCTTAGGAGGTCTCCGCACAGATACGCAGTATTTT.

This clonotype was counted only a few times. The chain combines TRBV12-3 or TRBV12-4 with TRBJ2-2; D is ambiguous. This CDR3 comprises 15 residues. The germline V and J ends were trimmed by 6 bases and 0 bases, with 11 bases remaining between them. This chain's CDR3 is CASSPSGSNTGELFF. CDR3 sequence (DNA): TGTGCCAGCAGCCCCTCAGGTTCGAACACCGGGGAGCTGTTTTTT.

Ten or more counts support this clonotype. The chain uses TRBV15 and TRBJ2-6; 8 positions agree with TRBD1. Germline CDR1 and CDR2: LNHNV and YYDKDF (reference sequence). The CDR3 has 16 amino acids. V lost 6 bases to trimming and J lost 0 bases; unmatched junction nucleotides: 4. CDR3 sequence (DNA): TGTGCCACCAGTCGGGACAGGCCCTCTGGGGCCAACGTCCTGACTTTC. Protein product: CATSRDRPSGANVLTF.

V is TRBV4-1 and J is TRBJ2-5, with D perhaps TRBD2 (6 bases). The germline V gene encodes CDR1 MGHRA and CDR2 YSYEKL. V was clipped by 1 base and J by 1 base, with 13 bases between them. This CDR3 comprises 16 residues. The CDR3 coding sequence is TGCGCCAGCAGCCAAGGGACCGGGGGAAGCCAAGAGACCCAGTACTTC. This translates into CASSQGTGGSQETQYF.

The J gene is TRBJ2-1, the V gene TRBV25-1; D is unresolved. Trimming cost V 1 base and J 0 bases, with 7 bases left between them. Germline CDR1 and CDR2: MGHDK and SYGVNS. The CDR3 runs 15 residues. CDR3 bases: TGTGCCAGCAGTGAATCAGAGAGCTCCTACAATGAGCAGTTCTTC. Encoded protein: CASSESESSYNEQFF. Drawing the rest from reference TRBV25-1 and TRBJ2-1, the complete variable domain is EADIYQTPRYLVIGTGKKITLECSQTMGHDKMYWYQQDPGMELHLIHYSYGVNSTEKGDLSSESTVSRIRTEHFPLTLESARPSHTSQYLCASSESESSYNEQFFGPGTRLTVL.

The chain recombines TRBV24-1 with TRBJ2-3, with D hard to call. Looked up from germline, CDR1 is KGHDR and CDR2 is SFDVKD. The CDR3 is 11 residues long. V lost 9 bases and J lost 6, with 9 bases in between. The chain's CDR3 is CATGVGDTQYF. For the CDR3, the DNA is TGTGCCACCGGCGTGGGGGATACGCAGTATTTT.

This sequence joins TRBV6-5 and TRBJ1-1; D remains ambiguous. This CDR3 has 13 amino acids. Germline V gene data show CDR1 as MNHEY and CDR2 as SVGAGI. V lost 6 bases and J lost 4, with 12 bases in between. DNA of the CDR3: TGTGCCAGCAGACCCACCCGGCGCACTGAAGCTTTCTTT. Protein product: CASRPTRRTEAFF.

This clonotype was seen a few times. V and J are TRBV7-9 and TRBJ2-4, with D possibly TRBD2 on 6 matching bases. Per the germline V gene, CDR1 is SEHNR and CDR2 is FQNEAQ (reference sequence). This CDR3 comprises 15 residues. Trimming pared 5 bases from V and 4 bases from J, leaving 15 bases between. Here the CDR3 reads CASSQRDSEKNIQYF. As DNA, the CDR3 is TGTGCCAGCAGCCAACGGGACTCAGAAAAAAACATTCAGTACTTC.

The CDR3 loop is CASSTSGGAWIEQFF. CDR3 DNA sequence: TGTGCCAGCAGCACTAGCGGGGGGGCCTGGATTGAGCAGTTCTTC. The chain couples TRBV2 to TRBJ2-1, with 13 bases identical to TRBD2. V was pared by 6 bases and J by 9 bases, with 8 bases of the junction left unmatched. Germline loops: CDR1 SNHLY, CDR2 FYNNEI. This CDR3 contains 15 residues.

This clonotype turned up a few times. J is TRBJ2-2 and V is TRBV6-5, with 7 bases that match TRBD2. In germline, CDR1 is MNHEY, CDR2 SVGAGI. The J segment lost 7 bases and the V segment lost 7 bases, leaving 6 bases of the junction unmatched. The CDR3 is made up of 13 amino acids. CDR3 DNA sequence: TGTGCCAGCAACTTTCGCGGGGGCGGGGAGCTGTTTTTT. This translates into CASNFRGGGELFF.

The table lists this clonotype with a few counts. The chain carries TRBV5-6 and TRBJ2-3, with D perhaps TRBD2 (5 bases). The V and J ends lost 2 bases and 6 bases respectively, with 16 bases between them. The germline V gene encodes CDR1 SGHDT and CDR2 YYEEEE. The CDR3 covers 15 residues. The CDR3 is CASSFPPPLEDTQYF. In nucleotides, the CDR3 is TGTGCCAGCAGCTTCCCTCCCCCACTAGAGGATACGCAGTATTTT.

CDR3 nucleotide sequence: TGTGCCAGCAGCCAAGAGGCAGCGGGGGGGACCGGGGAGCTGTTTTTT. It translates to CASSQEAAGGTGELFF. The chain couples TRBV3-1 to TRBJ2-2; TRBD2 matches 10 bases. The V and J ends lost 0 bases and 5 bases, in that order; junction bases with no gene match: 3. Germline CDR1 and CDR2: LGHDT and YNNKEL (reference sequence). This CDR3 contains 16 residues.

The genes are TRBV20-1 and TRBJ1-2; 8 positions match TRBD1. CDR3 length: 16 amino acids. Germline CDR1 DFQATT, CDR2 SNEGSKA (reference sequence). The J segment lost 0 bases and the V segment lost 0 bases, leaving 6 bases of the junction unmatched. The CDR3 nucleotides are TGCAGTGCTAGAGATTCTGGGACAGGAGCTAACTATGGCTACACCTTC. This encodes CSARDSGTGANYGYTF.

This clonotype was observed a few times. V and J are TRBV12-3 or TRBV12-4 and TRBJ1-5; D ambiguous. The V gene lost 5 bases and the J gene lost 7 bases, with 15 bases spanning the gap. The CDR3 runs to 14 residues. The CDR3 spells CASSHTSFRQPQHF. The CDR3 DNA reads as TGTGCCAGCAGTCACACCTCGTTCCGACAGCCCCAGCATTTT.

This chain joins TRBV27 and TRBJ2-3; D gene unclear. Germline V lookup: CDR1 MNHEY, CDR2 SMNVEV (reference sequence). The CDR3 sequence is 13 residues long. V shed 2 bases and J shed 7 bases, with 10 bases lying between them. The CDR3 region has the DNA TGTGCCAGCAGTTTAAACTCGTTGAATACGCAGTATTTT. Translating it yields CASSLNSLNTQYF.

This clonotype has just a few counts. The chain recombines TRBV5-1 with TRBJ2-2; D not certain. The germline V gene encodes CDR1 SGHRS and CDR2 YFSETQ. There are 14 residues in the CDR3. V gave up 0 bases and J gave up 2 bases, with 5 bases separating them. In DNA form, the CDR3 reads TGCGCCAGCAGCTTGGTTATTAACACCGGGGAGCTGTTTTTT. This encodes CASSLVINTGELFF.

Many counts were recorded for this clonotype. The chain couples TRBV24-1 to TRBJ2-7, with unresolved D. The germline V gene encodes CDR1 KGHDR and CDR2 SFDVKD. Trimming removed 0 bases from V and 5 bases from J, with 13 bases in between. There are 15 residues in the CDR3. The CDR3 DNA reads as TGTGCCACCAGTGATTTGCTGGTGGGTCGGAACGAGCAGTACGTC. As protein: CATSDLLVGRNEQYV.